The present T cell receptor (beta chain) was sequenced within a study of shared clonotypes between healthy human individuals (dated by TCRdb to the early 2020s). Study-wide context: Three men and a couple of women, aged 18 to 49 years, made up the cohort. Per donor, leukapheresis produced somewhere between about 0.94 and 10 billion PBMCs. For each donor, three plates each were used for CD4 naive and CD4 memory, two plates were used for CD8 naive, and one plate was used for CD8 memory. Libraries were prepared and TCR repertoires were sequenced by different laboratories using diverse techniques, in order to increase sequencing depth and limit assay-specific biases. The study deeply sequenced blood TCR repertoires of about five healthy adults to estimate repertoire size and the extent of clonotype sharing between individuals. The study at large found these results: Higher generation probabilities were observed for clonotypes shared by all four sorted-subset donors than for non-shared clonotypes. Sampling was limited to blood, and TCR repertoires in tissue likely differ from TCR repertoires in blood. Naive subsets generally had larger estimated clonotype richness than memory subsets. Across a few donors, 5% to 6% of naive CD4, roughly 3.4% of naive CD8, 2% to 2.5% of memory CD4, and about 0.44% of memory CD8 clonotypes were shared. Pairwise subsampling led to the expectation that sequencing depth would affect the degree of clonotype sharing among donors. The genetic and exposure-history diversity represented was limited by the small number of donors. Rarefaction of sorted-subset datasets indicated incomplete sequencing despite the large sequencing depth.

Using the deep immunoSEQ assay, multiplex PCR amplified TCR CDR3 regions from genomic DNA. Extracted genomic DNA from each cell subset was spread evenly across all wells of several immunoSEQ 96-well plates, with each plate serving as a replicate. For sorted subsets, approximately 190 ng of genomic DNA, equivalent to 25,000 to 30,000 T cell genomes, went into each replicate PCR. The purified libraries were quantified using a Qubit 3.0 fluorometer, sized with a Bioanalyzer 2100, and then quantified again using the KAPA Library Quantification kit. Every immunoSEQ 96-well plate was sequenced on a separate single-read 150-cycle Illumina NextSeq 550 flow cell. Regarding the original processing steps: The immunoSEQ output contained only junctional sequences without quality scores, so filtering could not match that applied to full-length reads. Sequences were annotated with PyIR, a Python wrapper for IgBLAST v1.9, using IMGT germline references to assign V/J genes and CDR3. Reads were filtered out if the reads had weak V/J assignments (E-value above 1e-6), no CDR3, stop codons, out-of-frame junctions, or ambiguous translated residues. A V3J clonotype was defined by an identical inferred V gene, J gene, and CDR3 amino acid sequence. To compute the percentage overlap between repertoires, the number of shared unique clonotypes was divided by the size of the smaller repertoire. Repertoire richness was assessed with RTK rarefaction, the Chao1 estimator, and Recon v2.1 estimates of unobserved clonotypes. Generation probabilities were computed with OLGA for all TCRbeta clonotypes obtained by the gDNA method from several donors. Imported from immuneACCESS, the table was reduced by TCRdb to in-frame sequences with V and J called. These copies leave out some clones; in studies compared against another copy, an unresolved V gene accounts for under half, and the cause of the remainder is not known. V, J and clone size were drawn from that table, and D and trimming were deduced from the DNA. Across this sample there are roughly 1.4 million clones, with about 98.5% seen only once. The ten largest clones add up to 0.36% of the sample.

Unmatched junction bases come to 1, with V trimmed by 7 bases and J by 7 bases. In the germline V gene, CDR1 corresponds to MDHEN and CDR2 to SYDVKM. The CDR3 contains 12 residues, cysteine and phenylalanine counted. The read is trimmed to its CDR3 DNA, 36 bases read in frame from base 1. A note on this clone: Its specific antigen is unknown. No much larger clone exists at a distance of one base, and base qualities are not known.

The donors were healthy, HIV-negative adults who had no recently reported acute infections or vaccinations. Every donor was a Caucasian adult living in Nashville, Tennessee, USA. CD4+ T cells were enriched through magnetic negative selection, after which naive cells were positively selected on CD45RA and the remaining negative fraction served as the memory subset. Blood was collected by leukapheresis, and PBMCs were isolated by Ficoll-Histopaque density gradient centrifugation and then cryopreserved in liquid nitrogen vapor phase. Analytical flow cytometry was used to check the purity and quantity of every magnetically sorted T cell population. Genomic DNA was isolated from each sorted fraction and quantified by UV absorbance on a Nanodrop 2000c.

The sequenced sample was naive CD4+ T cells sorted from blood. The intended sense of this specimen's cell subset or site label: CD45RA+ positively selected. The rearranged segments are TRBV28 and TRBJ2-1, and TRBD2 matches 10 of the central bases. This TCR came from a man aged 30 to 45 in good health. The DNA sequence is as follows: TGTGCCAGCACTAGCGGGAGTAATGAGCAGTTCTTC. Its translation is CASTSGSNEQFF.